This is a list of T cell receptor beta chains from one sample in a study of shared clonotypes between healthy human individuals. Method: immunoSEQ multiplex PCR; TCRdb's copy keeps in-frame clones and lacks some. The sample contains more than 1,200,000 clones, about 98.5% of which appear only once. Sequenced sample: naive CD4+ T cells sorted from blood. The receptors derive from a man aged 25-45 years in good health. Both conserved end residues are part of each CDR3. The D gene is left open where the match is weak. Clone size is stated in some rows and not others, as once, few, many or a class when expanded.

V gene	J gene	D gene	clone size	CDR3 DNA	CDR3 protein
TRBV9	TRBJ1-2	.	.	TGTGCCAGCAGCGTAGTGTCGTCCAACTATGGCTACACCTTC	CASSVVSSNYGYTF
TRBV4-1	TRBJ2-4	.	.	TGCGCCAGCAGCCTGGGCCCCATGGACATTCAGTACTTC	CASSLGPMDIQYF
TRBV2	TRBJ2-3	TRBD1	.	TGTGCCAGCTCAAGGGACAGGATATCCACAGATACGCAGTATTTT	CASSRDRISTDTQYF
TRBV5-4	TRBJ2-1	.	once	TGTGCCAGCAGCCGTGGACTAATGGCAGACGCCTACAATGAGCAGTTCTTC	CASSRGLMADAYNEQFF
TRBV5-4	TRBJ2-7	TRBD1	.	TGTGCCAGCAGCTTGGGAGACAGGGGTTGGACCTACGAGCAGTACTTC	CASSLGDRGWTYEQYF
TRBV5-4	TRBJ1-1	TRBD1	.	TGTGCCAGCAGCTTACAGGGGTTGTCGGCTGAAGCTTTCTTT	CASSLQGLSAEAFF
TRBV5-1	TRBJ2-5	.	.	TGCGCCAGCGGCCCCGGGGGTGGGCAAGAGACCCAGTACTTC	CASGPGGGQETQYF
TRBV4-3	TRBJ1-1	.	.	TGCGCCAGCAGCCAAGACGGTGAATTGAACACTGAAGCTTTCTTT	CASSQDGELNTEAFF
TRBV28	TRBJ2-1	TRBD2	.	TGTGCCAGCAGTCCTCATCTAGCGGGAGCTTACAATGAGCAGTTCTTC	CASSPHLAGAYNEQFF
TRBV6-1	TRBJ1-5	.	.	TGTGCCAGCAGTGAAATCCCAGTTAATCAGCCCCAGCATTTT	CASSEIPVNQPQHF
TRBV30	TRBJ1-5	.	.	TGTGCCTGGACCCCGGACATTGGTCAGCCCCAGCATTTT	CAWTPDIGQPQHF
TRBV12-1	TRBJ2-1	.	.	TGTGCCAGCAGCCCGCACCGCGGGAGTCGAAATGAGCAGTTCTTC	CASSPHRGSRNEQFF
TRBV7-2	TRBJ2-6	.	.	TGTGCCAGCAGGTTTTCCCCCCCTGGGGCCAACGTCCTGACTTTC	CASRFSPPGANVLTF
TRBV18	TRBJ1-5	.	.	TGTGCCAGCTCACCTGGGGGTCCCCAGCATTTT	CASSPGGPQHF
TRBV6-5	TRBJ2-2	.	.	TGTGCCAGCCGGTGGGAGGCGAACACCGGGGAGCTGTTTTTT	CASRWEANTGELFF
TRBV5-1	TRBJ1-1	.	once	TGCGCCAGCAGCACGACTCCCGAGGCTGAAGCTTTCTTT	CASSTTPEAEAFF
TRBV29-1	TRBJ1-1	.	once	TGCAGCGCCAGGAGCACTGAAGCTTTCTTT	CSARSTEAFF
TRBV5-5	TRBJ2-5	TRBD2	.	TGTGCCAGCAGCTTGGTAGTAGCGGGAGAGACCCAGTACTTC	CASSLVVAGETQYF
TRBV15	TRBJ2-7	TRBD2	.	TGTGCCACCAGCAGAGGCCGGGGGGACGAGCAGTACTTC	CATSRGRGDEQYF
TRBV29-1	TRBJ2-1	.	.	TGCAGCGTTCCGAATGAGCAGTTCTTC	CSVPNEQFF
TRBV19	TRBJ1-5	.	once	TGTGCCAGTAACCTGGGGGTAGATCAGCCCCAGCATTTT	CASNLGVDQPQHF
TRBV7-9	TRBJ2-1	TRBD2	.	TGTGCCAGCAGCTCCACTAGCGGGGGTTACAATGAGCAGTTCTTC	CASSSTSGGYNEQFF
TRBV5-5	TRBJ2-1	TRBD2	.	TGTGCCAGCAGCCCAGGGACTAGCGGGAGGGCATACAATGAGCAGTTCTTC	CASSPGTSGRAYNEQFF
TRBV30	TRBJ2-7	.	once	TGTGCCTGGAGTGTTGGTTTACTTAGCAAAGGTAACGAGCAGTACTTC	CAWSVGLLSKGNEQYF
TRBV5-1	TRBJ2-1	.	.	TGCGCCAGCAGCTCCGAGCGGAGGTACAATGAGCAGTTCTTC	CASSSERRYNEQFF
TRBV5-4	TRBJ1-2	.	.	TGTGCCAGCACCTCGGAGGTACAGAGCTATGGCTACACCTTC	CASTSEVQSYGYTF
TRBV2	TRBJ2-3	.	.	TGTGCCAGCAGCTCTCGGTCAGATACGCAGTATTTT	CASSSRSDTQYF
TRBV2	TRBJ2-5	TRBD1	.	TGTGCCAGCAGAGAGACAGGGCCGAGACAAGAGACCCAGTACTTC	CASRETGPRQETQYF
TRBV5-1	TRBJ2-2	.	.	TGCGCCAGCAGCTTCGACTTCACCGGGGAGCTGTTTTTT	CASSFDFTGELFF
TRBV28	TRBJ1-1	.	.	TGTGCCAGCAGTTTAAGCGACTTAAACACTGAAGCTTTCTTT	CASSLSDLNTEAFF
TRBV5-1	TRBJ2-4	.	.	TGCGCCAGCAGCCCGAGAGGGGGAAACTACATTCAGTACTTC	CASSPRGGNYIQYF
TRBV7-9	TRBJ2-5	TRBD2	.	TGTGCCAGCACCAAAACTAGCGGCCAAGAGACCCAGTACTTC	CASTKTSGQETQYF
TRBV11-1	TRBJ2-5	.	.	TGTGCCAGCAGCTTGCGGCGGGATCAAGAGACCCAGTACTTC	CASSLRRDQETQYF
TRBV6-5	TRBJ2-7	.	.	TGTGCCAGCAGATTCGTCACGGGGTACGAGCAGTACTTC	CASRFVTGYEQYF
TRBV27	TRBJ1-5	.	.	TGTGCCAGCAGTCGAACAGGATCGGGACAGCCCCAGCATTTT	CASSRTGSGQPQHF
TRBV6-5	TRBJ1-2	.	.	TGTGCCAGCAGCCAGGGCGCCTTAGGAGGCTACACCTTC	CASSQGALGGYTF
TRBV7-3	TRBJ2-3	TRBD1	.	TGTGCCAGCAGCCCCTACCCAGACGGGACAGGGTACACAGATACGCAGTATTTT	CASSPYPDGTGYTDTQYF
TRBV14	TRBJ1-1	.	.	TGTGCCAGCAGCCAAGATCAGAGTGAAGCTTTCTTT	CASSQDQSEAFF
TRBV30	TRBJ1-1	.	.	TGTGCCTGGAGTGGGACAACTGAAGCTTTCTTT	CAWSGTTEAFF
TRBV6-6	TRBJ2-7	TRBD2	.	TGTGCCAGCAGAACCAATGGAGCGGGAGCCTACGAGCAGTACTTC	CASRTNGAGAYEQYF
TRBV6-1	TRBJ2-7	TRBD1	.	TGTGCCAGCACTAGTACAGGGGGCCTCTACGAGCAGTACTTC	CASTSTGGLYEQYF
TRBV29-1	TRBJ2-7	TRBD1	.	TGCAGCGTTGCGGACAGGTCCCAATACGAGCAGTACTTC	CSVADRSQYEQYF
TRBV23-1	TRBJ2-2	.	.	TGCGCCAGCAGTCGTCAGGCCGTGAACACCGGGGAGCTGTTTTTT	CASSRQAVNTGELFF
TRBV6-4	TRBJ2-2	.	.	TGTGCCAGCAGTGAGGTGCCGATGGGGGGATCGAACACCGGGGAGCTGTTTTTT	CASSEVPMGGSNTGELFF
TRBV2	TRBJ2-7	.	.	TGTGCCAGCAGTGAATATCAGGGTGCGGTAGCGGCCGCCGAGCAGTACTTC	CASSEYQGAVAAAEQYF
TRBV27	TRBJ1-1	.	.	TGTGCCAGCAGTTTATCGTCAGGGTCATGGGACACTGAAGCTTTCTTT	CASSLSSGSWDTEAFF
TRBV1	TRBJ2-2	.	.	TGCACCAGCAGCCTTCCAACAGGGACCGGGGAGCTGTTTTTT	CTSSLPTGTGELFF
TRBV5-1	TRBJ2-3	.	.	TGCGCCAGCAGCTTGGAAACTTCCACAGATACGCAGTATTTT	CASSLETSTDTQYF
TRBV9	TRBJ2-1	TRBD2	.	TGTGCCAGCAGCGTAGCCCTAGCGGGAGGGCCCGGTGAGCAGTTCTTC	CASSVALAGGPGEQFF
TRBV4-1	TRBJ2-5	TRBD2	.	TGCGCCAGCAGCTACGGGACCCTAGCGGGGGAGACCCAGTACTTC	CASSYGTLAGETQYF
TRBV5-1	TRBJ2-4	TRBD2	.	TGCGCCAGCAGTTCCGGACTAGAAGACATTCAGTACTTC	CASSSGLEDIQYF
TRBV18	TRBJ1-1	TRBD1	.	TGTGCCAGCTCTAGGGACAGAACGAACACTGAAGCTTTCTTT	CASSRDRTNTEAFF
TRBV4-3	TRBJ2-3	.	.	TGCGCCAGCAGCCCACGACCGATCACAGATACGCAGTATTTT	CASSPRPITDTQYF
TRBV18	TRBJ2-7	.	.	TGTGCCAGCTCACCACCGTCGGGATCCTCCTACGAGCAGTACTTC	CASSPPSGSSYEQYF
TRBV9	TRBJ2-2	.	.	TGTGCCAGCAACTCCGGGAGTACCACCGGGGAGCTGTTTTTT	CASNSGSTTGELFF
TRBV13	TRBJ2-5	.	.	TGTGCCAGCAGCTTAAGGGACTTTCGCCAGGGGACCCAGTACTTC	CASSLRDFRQGTQYF
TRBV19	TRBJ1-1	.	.	TGTGCCAGTAGTATTAGGGGAGGTGGTACTGAAGCTTTCTTT	CASSIRGGGTEAFF